This T cell receptor (beta chain) was obtained from a study of vaccination and CD4 T cells after COVID-19. Cultured CD4+ T cell DNA was sequenced using the Oncomine TCR Beta short-read assay. TCRdb reprocessed the PCR reads via MiXCR and lists one record per CDR3 protein. This table has approximately 9,800 distinct CDR3 sequences, approximately 34% appearing once. This clonotype was counted between two and nine times. The antigen is undetermined. General study results and limits: Relatively small numbers of convalescent patients were studied, with no early post-infection timepoints included.

Treatment given: roughly 10-day PBMC culture with coronavirus spike peptide pools or control peptides (ViraFEST assay). An unexposed donor provided the CD4+ T cells, which were collected before the COVID-19 pandemic (2011-2018). The specimen was CD4+ T cells from blood, cultured in vitro. The TCR originated in a human donor in good health.

In nucleotides, the CDR3 is TGTGCCAGCCGCCGGGCGGGTCCTCTCGGCAGTGGCTACACCTTC. Its protein is CASRRAGPLGSGYTF. The V and J genes are TRBV6-1 and TRBJ1-2; D is unclear. Trimming cost V 8 bases and J 7 bases, with 23 bases left between them. The CDR3 has 15 amino acids. Per germline, CDR1 MNHNS and CDR2 SASEGT.